This passage covers 7 T cell receptor beta chains from one sample sequenced in a study of T cells in Graves' hyperthyroidism and ophthalmopathy. The CDR3 regions of TCR beta were amplified from RNA transcripts. With the HTBI primer set, the TCR CDR3 went through a first round of RT-PCR. TCRdb itself ran the multiplex PCR reads through MiXCR, one entry per CDR3 protein. The sample has 600,000 to 800,000 distinct CDR3 sequences, 30% to 40% seen once; the top ten hold less than 40%. Material for sequencing was blood. These receptors were obtained from a woman aged 40 to 50 with Graves' hyperthyroidism.

This chain joins TRBV12-3 or TRBV12-4 and TRBJ2-5; no firm D call. The length of the CDR3 is 15 residues. V lost 5 bases and J 2 bases, leaving 15 bases between the germline ends. Here the CDR3 DNA reads TGTGCCAGCAGTCTAGTGCCTACAGTACAAGAGACCCAGTACTTC. Protein sequence: CASSLVPTVQETQYF.

V gene TRBV15 combines with J gene TRBJ2-5; 8 positions agree with TRBD2. Germline CDR1 reads LNHNV; CDR2 reads YYDKDF (reference sequence). The CDR3 has 14 residues. Unmatched junction bases numbered 8, after V lost 6 bases and J lost 5 bases. The CDR3 coding sequence is TGTGCCACCAGGGACGGGGGGGGCGCCGAGACCCAGTACTTC. It is translated as CATRDGGGAETQYF.

V is TRBV6-5 and J is TRBJ1-5; no clear D. V was trimmed by 5 bases and J by 0 bases, leaving 14 bases between them. CDR3 length: 16 amino acids. In germline, CDR1 is MNHEY, CDR2 SVGAGI. The chain's CDR3 is CASSALRGGSNQPQHF. CDR3 bases: TGTGCCAGCAGTGCGCTTCGAGGTGGTAGCAATCAGCCCCAGCATTTT.

As concerns this clonotype: A much larger clone differs by one base, so this may be a read error. The V call is TRBV11-2, the J call TRBJ1-6, with 7 positions matching TRBD1. The CDR3 runs to 13 residues. Per the germline V gene, CDR1 is SGHAT and CDR2 is FQNNGV. The DNA for the CDR3 is TGTACCAGCAGCCTAGAGCAGGGGGCACCCCTCCACTTT. It encodes CTSSLEQGAPLHF.

The rearrangement uses TRBV5-1 and TRBJ1-3, with D maybe TRBD1 (5 bases). The CDR3 has 11 residues. The V and J ends lost 2 bases and 11 bases respectively, with 8 bases between them. Germline lookup yields CDR1 SGHRS and CDR2 YFSETQ. CDR3 protein: CASSFSGAIYF. The CDR3 coding sequence is TGCGCCAGCAGCTTTTCGGGGGCCATATATTTT.

The table lists this clonotype with a few counts. A junction end diverges from the germline sequence, so it may reflect a read error. The chain joins TRBV10-3 to TRBJ1-2; D might be TRBD1 (5 bases). CDR1 is ENHRY and CDR2 is SYGVKD in the germline V gene. This CDR3 is built from 15 residues. Here the CDR3 reads CASSGWYRGDYGYTF. DNA of the CDR3: TGTGCCAGCAGTGGGTGGTATAGGGGCGATTATGGCTACACCTTC.

The table lists this clonotype with many counts. The rearrangement uses TRBV6-5 and TRBJ1-2; D not certain. The germline V and J ends were trimmed by 2 bases and 8 bases, with 6 bases remaining between them. The length of the CDR3 is 11 residues. CDR1 and CDR2 (germline): MNHEY, SVGAGI. The DNA for the CDR3 is TGTGCCAGCAGTTACGAAGGAGGCTACACCTTC. Its protein product is CASSYEGGYTF.